The 2 T cell receptor beta chains reported below all come from one sample, sequenced in a study of cytomegalovirus exposure and HLA in healthy donors. Method: immunoSEQ multiplex PCR; TCRdb's copy keeps in-frame clones and lacks some. The repertoire includes some 64,000 clones, about 97% of them detected once, and about 1.6% sits in the top ten. Sequencing was done on a sample of PBMCs. The receptors derive from a woman between 18 and 29 years old in good health and CMV-seropositive.

The chain carries TRBV4-1 and TRBJ2-7; D possibly corresponds to TRBD2 (6 bases). CDR3 length equals 14 residues. Germline loops: CDR1 MGHRA, CDR2 YSYEKL. Trimming cost V 1 base and J 3 bases, with 10 bases left between them. The CDR3 reads CASSQGGIHYEQYF. The CDR3, as DNA: TGCGCCAGCAGCCAAGGCGGGATCCACTACGAGCAGTACTTC.

The rearrangement uses TRBV5-1 and TRBJ2-3; TRBD2 matches 8 bases. Trimming removed 0 bases from V and 2 bases from J; junction bases left unmatched: 8. Germline V gene data show CDR1 as SGHRS and CDR2 as YFSETQ. The CDR3 extends over 17 amino acids. CDR3 loop: CASSLAEGGRTTDTQYF. As DNA, the CDR3 is TGCGCCAGCAGCTTGGCCGAGGGCGGGAGGACCACAGATACGCAGTATTTT.